What follows are 18 T cell receptor beta chains derived from one specimen sequenced in a study of blood T cell repertoires in COVID-19. Profiling relied on immunoSEQ multiplex PCR, and the TCRdb table lists in-frame clones only, not all of them. The sample includes some 150,000 clones, about 79% seen only once; the top ten take over 8%. The source material was peripheral blood. These receptors originate from a woman aged 45-65 years with acute or convalescent COVID-19.

The J gene is TRBJ1-2, the V gene TRBV7-3; the match to TRBD1 covers 7 bases. Germline CDR1 and CDR2: SGHTA and FQGTGA. With 0 bases clipped from V and 4 bases from J, the junction kept 8 bases outside the gene matches. This CDR3 spans 16 amino acids. The CDR3 loop is CASSLTGQGGSYGYTF. In DNA form, the CDR3 reads TGTGCCAGCAGCTTAACAGGGCAGGGGGGTAGCTATGGCTACACCTTC.

This chain links TRBV5-1 with TRBJ1-1; D is perhaps TRBD1 (5 bases). The V gene's germline CDR1 is SGHRS and CDR2 YFSETQ. The V gene lost 3 bases and the J gene lost 2 bases, with 8 bases spanning the gap. The CDR3 spans 13 residues. In DNA form, the CDR3 reads TGCGCCAGCAGCTCGACAGATAACACTGAAGCTTTCTTT. It yields the protein CASSSTDNTEAFF.

The table lists this clone with a count of one. The chain employs TRBV2 and TRBJ2-5, with TRBD2 as a possible D gene (6 bases). CDR1 is SNHLY, CDR2 FYNNEI, per germline. Trimming left V 1 base short and J 5 bases short, with 11 bases between. This CDR3 is built from 14 residues. The CDR3: CASSEEVGGETQYF. DNA for the CDR3: TGTGCCAGCAGTGAAGAAGTGGGAGGCGAGACCCAGTACTTC.

The chain recombines TRBV30 with TRBJ2-3; D call uncertain. Trimming removed 0 bases from V and 5 bases from J, with 12 bases in between. Germline CDR1 and CDR2: GTSNPN and SVGIG (reference sequence). CDR3 size: 14 residues. CDR3 sequence reads: CAWSVKLPQDTQYF. The CDR3 region has the DNA TGTGCCTGGAGTGTAAAGCTGCCCCAAGATACGCAGTATTTT. The full variable domain, in which reference TRBV30 and TRBJ2-3 provide the parts outside the CDR3, is SQTIHQWPATLVQPVGSPLSLECTVEGTSNPNLYWYRQAAGRGLQLLFYSVGIGQISSEVPQNLSASRPQDRQFILSSKKLLLSDSGFYLCAWSVKLPQDTQYFGPGTRLTVL.

V usage is TRBV4-3 and J usage is TRBJ2-5, with TRBD2 identical over 9 bases. From germline, CDR1 is LGHNA and CDR2 YSLEER. The CDR3 sequence is 17 residues long. The V segment lost 3 bases and the J segment 5 bases; nucleotides outside the gene matches: 13. The CDR3 loop is CASSQTILAGVGETQYF. As DNA, the CDR3 is TGCGCCAGCAGCCAGACGATCTTAGCGGGAGTTGGGGAGACCCAGTACTTC.

The rearrangement uses TRBV27 and TRBJ2-7, with 8 bases matching TRBD1. CDR3 length equals 14 residues. CDR1 and CDR2 from the germline V gene are MNHEY and SMNVEV (reference sequence). V gave up 5 bases and J gave up 3 bases; unmatched junction bases: 6. This chain's CDR3 is CASSPDRGIYEQYF. The CDR3 DNA follows: TGTGCCAGCAGTCCCGACAGGGGAATCTACGAGCAGTACTTC.

The chain recombines TRBV7-2 with TRBJ2-7, with 11 bases that match TRBD1. Germline CDR1 SGHTA, CDR2 FQGNSA. This CDR3 comprises 14 residues. Trimming removed 0 bases from V and 9 bases from J; junction bases left unmatched: 4. The CDR3 nucleotides are TGTGCCAGCAGCTTAGCCAGGGACAGGGGGTCGCAGTACTTC. Translating gives CASSLARDRGSQYF.

The chain has TRBV3-1 (or the pseudogene TRBV3-2) and TRBJ1-6, with a tentative D call TRBD1 (6 bases). The CDR3 contains 16 residues. The V gene lost 1 base and the J gene lost 9 bases, with 16 bases spanning the gap. The V gene's germline CDR1 is LGHDT and CDR2 YNNKEL (reference sequence). As DNA, the CDR3 is TGTGCCAGCAGCCAAGTATCGGGACACAACGGTTCACCCCTCCACTTT. It specifies CASSQVSGHNGSPLHF.

This clone was found once. The V call is TRBV4-3, the J call TRBJ2-3; possibly TRBD2 for D (6 bases). Trimming took off 0 bases at V and 4 bases at J, with 14 bases between the two ends. The CDR3 is 16 residues long. Germline values: CDR1 LGHNA, CDR2 YSLEER. CDR3 in amino acids: CASSQELQRAADTQYF. The CDR3, as DNA: TGCGCCAGCAGCCAAGAACTACAGCGGGCGGCAGATACGCAGTATTTT.

The chain carries TRBV18 and TRBJ2-5; possibly TRBD2 for D (6 bases). Germline V lookup: CDR1 KGHSH, CDR2 LQKENI. The CDR3 loop spans 14 amino acids. V was trimmed by 2 bases and J by 4 bases, leaving 11 bases between them. The CDR3 DNA sequence: TGTGCCAGCTCACCAGGGACCGGGGGAGAGACCCAGTACTTC. The encoded protein is CASSPGTGGETQYF.

The J gene is TRBJ2-3, the V gene TRBV7-3; the match to TRBD2 covers 13 bases. CDR1 is SGHTA, CDR2 FQGTGA, per germline. The length of the CDR3 is 23 residues. The V gene end was trimmed by 1 base and the J gene end by 2 bases; junction bases not matched to a gene: 21. CDR3 region: CASSLNPGLAGVRGRSDTDTQYF. DNA for the CDR3: TGTGCCAGCAGCTTAAACCCCGGACTAGCGGGAGTTAGAGGTCGCTCCGACACAGATACGCAGTATTTT.

Written as DNA, the CDR3 is TGTGCCAGCAGCCTGACAGATAATTCACCCCTCCACTTT. It translates to CASSLTDNSPLHF. V usage is TRBV5-6 and J usage is TRBJ1-6, with D possibly matching TRBD1 (5 bases). The ends were cut back, 4 bases at V and 5 bases at J, with 7 bases in the middle. Germline CDR1 SGHDT, CDR2 YYEEEE. The CDR3 covers 13 residues. Full variable domain (remainder filled in from reference TRBV5-6 and TRBJ1-6): DAGVTQSPTHLIKTRGQQVTLRCSPKSGHDTVSWYQQALGQGPQFIFQYYEEEERQRGNFPDRFSGHQFPNYSSELNVNALLLGDSALYLCASSLTDNSPLHFGNGTRLTVT.

This chain joins TRBV19 and TRBJ1-5; TRBD1 agrees at 11 bases. Germline CDR1 and CDR2: LNHDA and SQIVND (reference sequence). After removal of 5 bases from V and 7 bases from J, the junction contained 7 bases not matched to a gene. The CDR3 consists of 15 residues. CDR3 protein: CASSLRDRGFQPQHF. The CDR3 DNA follows: TGTGCCAGTAGTCTCCGGGACAGGGGGTTCCAGCCCCAGCATTTT.

V and J are TRBV7-9 and TRBJ2-3, with TRBD2 matching over 8 bases. Germline loops: CDR1 SEHNR, CDR2 FQNEAQ (reference sequence). J gave up 5 bases and V 7 bases, and 8 bases lay outside the gene matches. The CDR3 runs to 14 residues. This CDR3 is CASTPAGDVDTQYF. CDR3 coding DNA: TGTGCCAGCACCCCAGCGGGAGATGTAGATACGCAGTATTTT.

Here the CDR3 DNA reads TGCGCCAGCAGCTCCCTTCCTAGCGGGTCCTACAATGAGCAGTTCTTC. Its translation is CASSSLPSGSYNEQFF. The V call is TRBV5-1, the J call TRBJ2-1; TRBD2 matches 8 bases. V gave up 3 bases and J gave up 1 base; unmatched junction bases: 6. CDR3 length: 16 amino acids. Germline CDR1 and CDR2: SGHRS and YFSETQ.

The genes are TRBV4-2 and TRBJ1-6; D is unresolved. There are 16 residues in the CDR3. Germline V gene lookup returns CDR1 LGHNA and CDR2 YNFKEQ. V lost 1 base, J lost 6 bases, and 13 bases lay in between. The CDR3 nucleotides are TGTGCCAGCAGCCAAGGATCGTTCAATAGTAATTCACCCCTCCACTTT. Encoded protein: CASSQGSFNSNSPLHF.

The chain is built from TRBV7-3 and TRBJ2-2; D perhaps matches TRBD2 (6 bases). CDR1 and CDR2 (germline): SGHTA, FQGTGA. The CDR3 runs 16 residues. The V end lost 5 bases, the J end lost 4 bases, and 17 bases lay between the germline ends. CDR3 sequence (DNA): TGTGCCAGCAGCACCACAGGACCGCGGGGCACCGGGGAGCTGTTTTTT. This codes for CASSTTGPRGTGELFF.

V is TRBV9 and J is TRBJ1-1; D is undetermined. Trimming stripped 1 base from V and 4 bases from J, with 11 bases between. CDR1 is SGDLS, CDR2 YYNGEE, per germline. CDR3 length equals 14 residues. The CDR3 loop reads CASSVTPLSTEAFF. CDR3 nucleotide sequence: TGTGCCAGCAGCGTAACGCCGTTGAGCACTGAAGCTTTCTTT.